This T cell receptor (beta chain) originates from a study of T cells in narcolepsy. Notes on the study in general: Some memory CD4+ repertoires had no autoreactive clone sequences.

Germline CDR1 reads SGHTS; CDR2 reads YDEGEE. The CDR3 totals 12 residues. V lost 2 bases and J lost 5, with 5 bases in between. The method was immunoSEQ multiplex PCR; TCRdb's version includes in-frame clones alone and lacks a portion of them. Of some 30,000 clones in the sample, roughly 80% were seen once. Concerning this clone: Its matching antigen is unknown.

This sequence joins TRBV5-8 and TRBJ1-5, with D uncertain. The receptor's source is a human donor in good health. Sequencing input: memory (CD45RA-) CD4+ T cells from blood. The CDR3 protein is CASSFGDQPQHF. As DNA, the CDR3 is TGTGCCAGCAGCTTCGGTGATCAGCCCCAGCATTTT.